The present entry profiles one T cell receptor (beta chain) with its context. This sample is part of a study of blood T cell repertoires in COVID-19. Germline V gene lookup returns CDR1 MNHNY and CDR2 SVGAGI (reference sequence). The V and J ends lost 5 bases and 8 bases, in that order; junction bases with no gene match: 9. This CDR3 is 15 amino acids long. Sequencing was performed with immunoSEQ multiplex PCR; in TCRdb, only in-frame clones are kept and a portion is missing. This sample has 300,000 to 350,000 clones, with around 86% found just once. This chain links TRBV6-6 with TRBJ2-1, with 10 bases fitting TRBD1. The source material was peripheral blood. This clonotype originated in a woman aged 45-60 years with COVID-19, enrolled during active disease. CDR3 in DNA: TGTGCCAGCAGTATGGACAGGGGGAGGAACTATGAGCAGTTCTTC. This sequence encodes CASSMDRGRNYEQFF.